The 30 T cell receptor beta chains below were found in one sample sequenced in a study of vaccination and CD4 T cells after COVID-19. Treatment noted: approximately nine-day PBMC culture with coronavirus spike peptide pools or control peptides (ViraFEST assay). Their antigens remain unidentified. Researchers used the Oncomine TCR Beta short-read assay to sequence DNA from cultured CD4+ T cells. TCRdb used MiXCR to reprocess the PCR reads, holding one entry per CDR3 protein. The repertoire includes 5,500 to 6,500 distinct CDR3 sequences, roughly 71% of them detected once, and about 19% sits in the top ten. The specimen sequenced was CD4+ T cells from blood, cultured in vitro. The receptors shown here come from a human donor who had recovered from COVID-19.

A word on this clonotype: The junction does not match germline at one end; this may be a read error. This chain joins TRBV10-3 and TRBJ1-5; 7 bases are shared with TRBD1. The CDR3 sequence is 15 residues long. Germline V gives CDR1 ENHRY, CDR2 SYGVKD. In nucleotides, the CDR3 is TGTGCCAGCAGTTCAGGGGGTGAGGGTAATCAGCCCCAGCATTTT. This encodes CASSSGGEGNQPQHF.

J is TRBJ2-1 and V is TRBV20-1; D is uncertain. V was shortened by 6 bases and J by 3 bases, with 15 bases between the two germline ends. Germline values: CDR1 DFQATT, CDR2 SNEGSKA (reference sequence). There are 14 residues in the CDR3. In DNA, the CDR3 is TGCAGTGCAGAAACACCCATCGTCTACAATGAGCAGTTCTTC. This sequence encodes CSAETPIVYNEQFF.

This clonotype was counted only a few times. The chain combines TRBV28 with TRBJ1-6; D perhaps matches TRBD1 (5 bases). The CDR3 consists of 13 residues. V was clipped by 5 bases and J by 7 bases, with 9 bases between them. The germline V gene has CDR1 MDHEN and CDR2 SYDVKM. The CDR3 sequence: CASSTGVNSPLHF. The CDR3 nucleotides read TGTGCCAGCAGTACGGGGGTGAATTCACCCCTCCACTTT.

This clonotype occurred a few times. CDR3 protein: CSAKSGTVSNQPQHF. In nucleotides, the CDR3 is TGCAGTGCTAAGTCCGGGACAGTTAGCAATCAGCCCCAGCATTTT. The rearrangement joins TRBV20-1 to TRBJ1-5, with 7 bases matching TRBD1. With V trimmed by 4 bases and J by 0 bases, 6 bases remained unmatched. The CDR3 loop spans 15 amino acids. From germline, CDR1 is DFQATT and CDR2 SNEGSKA (reference sequence).

This rearrangement joins TRBV24-1 to TRBJ2-7; 8 bases are a match to TRBD2. Germline V CDR1 and CDR2: KGHDR, SFDVKD. The trim removed 6 bases at V and 4 bases at J, leaving 1 base unmatched. CDR3 length equals 12 residues. The CDR3 spells CATSSGGYEQYF. DNA for the CDR3: TGTGCCACCAGTTCGGGGGGGTACGAGCAGTACTTC.

This sequence joins TRBV20-1 and TRBJ1-2; 7 positions match TRBD1. CDR1 and CDR2 from the germline V gene are DFQATT and SNEGSKA (reference sequence). CDR3 length equals 13 residues. V lost 4 bases to trimming and J lost 4 bases; unmatched junction nucleotides: 6. The CDR3 DNA follows: TGCAGTGCTACAAGACAGGGAACCTATGGCTACACCTTC. It encodes CSATRQGTYGYTF.

This clonotype was seen only a few times. The chain carries TRBV20-1 and TRBJ2-3, with D tentatively TRBD1 (5 bases). Germline V gives CDR1 DFQATT, CDR2 SNEGSKA (reference sequence). The V gene lost 5 bases and the J gene lost 3 bases, with 9 bases spanning the gap. The CDR3 has 12 residues. CDR3 region: CSAQGGTDTQYF. In DNA, the CDR3 is TGCAGTGCTCAGGGTGGAACAGATACGCAGTATTTT.

The genes are TRBV6-1 and TRBJ1-2; D is undetermined. Germline V lookup: CDR1 MNHNS, CDR2 SASEGT. This CDR3 contains 13 residues. V lost 5 bases to trimming and J lost 3 bases, with 10 bases between them. CDR3 amino acids: CASSPRLDYGYTF. The DNA for the CDR3 is TGTGCCAGCAGTCCCCGGTTGGACTATGGCTACACCTTC.

The CDR3 is CASYGNTNYGYTF. Here the CDR3 DNA reads TGTGCCAGTTACGGAAACACTAACTATGGCTACACCTTC. The J gene is TRBJ1-2, the V gene TRBV19; D gene unclear. CDR1 is LNHDA and CDR2 is SQIVND in the germline V gene (reference sequence). V lost 8 bases to trimming and J lost 0 bases, with 10 bases between them. The CDR3 has 13 residues.

The V and J genes are TRBV6-1 and TRBJ1-2, with a weak D call TRBD1 (5 bases). V lost 10 bases and J lost 8, with 11 bases in between. The germline V gene has CDR1 MNHNS and CDR2 SASEGT. This CDR3 spans 10 amino acids. CDR3 sequence reads: CAIDRQGYTF. As DNA, the CDR3 is TGTGCCATAGACAGACAGGGCTACACCTTC.

This clonotype occurred once. This rearrangement joins TRBV11-3 to TRBJ1-2; no clear D. Germline V gene data show CDR1 as SGHNT and CDR2 as YENEEA. The CDR3 sequence is 13 residues long. V was trimmed by 5 bases and J by 4 bases, leaving 11 bases between them. This chain's CDR3 is CASSIDTGYGYTF. As DNA, the CDR3 is TGTGCCAGCAGCATCGACACTGGCTATGGCTACACCTTC.

The genes are TRBV7-3 and TRBJ1-2, with 7 bases identical to TRBD1. The CDR3 contains 14 residues. Germline CDR1 and CDR2: SGHTA and FQGTGA. V lost 5 bases and J lost 4; bases outside the gene matches: 7. The CDR3 DNA sequence: TGTGCCAGCAGCCCAGGGGGGGGCGTCTATGGCTACACCTTC. Its translation is CASSPGGGVYGYTF. Using reference TRBV7-3 and TRBJ1-2 for the parts outside the CDR3, the full variable domain is GAGVSQTPSNKVTEKGKYVELRCDPISGHTALYWYRQSLGQGPEFLIYFQGTGAADDSGLPNDRFFAVRPEGSVSTLKIQRTERGDSAVYLCASSPGGGVYGYTFGSGTRLTVV.

The chain is built from TRBV20-1 and TRBJ2-1; TRBD2 might be the D (11 bases). Germline V gene data show CDR1 as DFQATT and CDR2 as SNEGSKA (reference sequence). V was trimmed by 5 bases and J by 10 bases, leaving 21 bases between them. The CDR3 is 14 amino acids. The CDR3 sequence is CSAWGQGTSGEQFF. CDR3 DNA sequence: TGCAGTGCTTGGGGACAGGGGACTAGCGGAGAGCAGTTCTTC.

The chain carries TRBV24-1 and TRBJ1-2, with unresolved D. Germline CDR1 and CDR2: KGHDR and SFDVKD. Trimming removed 7 bases at V and 8 bases at J, with 10 bases between. The CDR3 covers 11 residues. CDR3: CATSQGGGYTF. The CDR3 nucleotides are TGTGCCACCAGCCAAGGAGGCGGCTACACCTTC.

This chain uses TRBV30 with TRBJ2-2; 9 bases match TRBD1. This CDR3 region has 14 residues. Germline V gene sequence: CDR1 GTSNPN, CDR2 SVGIG (reference sequence). J gave up 6 bases and V 4 bases, and 6 bases lay outside the gene matches. The CDR3 bases are TGTGCCTGGACTGGGGACAGGGTTTCCGGGGAGCTGTTTTTT. This encodes CAWTGDRVSGELFF. Drawing the rest from reference TRBV30 and TRBJ2-2, the complete variable domain is SQTIHQWPATLVQPVGSPLSLECTVEGTSNPNLYWYRQAAGRGLQLLFYSVGIGQISSEVPQNLSASRPQDRQFILSSKKLLLSDSGFYLCAWTGDRVSGELFFGEGSRLTVL.

The chain couples TRBV7-2 to TRBJ2-1; D is undetermined. Trimming removed 2 bases at V and 0 bases at J, with 5 bases between. The CDR3 loop spans 14 amino acids. Germline V gives CDR1 SGHTA, CDR2 FQGNSA. CDR3 protein: CASSLRYSYNEQFF. For the CDR3, the DNA is TGTGCCAGCAGCTTACGTTACTCCTACAATGAGCAGTTCTTC.

The chain recombines TRBV2 with TRBJ1-2; D possibly corresponds to TRBD1 (6 bases). Germline-derived CDR1 and CDR2 are SNHLY and FYNNEI. The CDR3 contains 15 residues. With 5 bases removed from V and 7 bases from J, the gap between germline ends came to 20 bases. CDR3 in DNA: TGTGCCAGCAGTAAGGTTCTACGACAGGATGGTGGCTACACCTTC. Translating gives CASSKVLRQDGGYTF.

This rearrangement joins TRBV10-3 to TRBJ1-1; no reliable D call. Trimming cost V 7 bases and J 3 bases, with 15 bases left between them. This CDR3 is 14 amino acids long. CDR1 is ENHRY, CDR2 SYGVKD, per germline. Here the CDR3 DNA reads TGTGCCATCAAGGGATCGGTGACGGACACTGAAGCTTTCTTT. Encoded protein: CAIKGSVTDTEAFF.

CDR3 loop: CASRQAGGLAYNEQFF. The CDR3 nucleotides are TGTGCCAGCAGACAAGCGGGGGGGCTAGCCTACAATGAGCAGTTCTTC. The chain has TRBV6-1 and TRBJ2-1; 10 positions match TRBD2. The CDR3 is made up of 16 amino acids. Germline V lookup: CDR1 MNHNS, CDR2 SASEGT. With V trimmed by 6 bases and J by 2 bases, 7 bases remained unmatched.

The V gene is TRBV2, the J gene TRBJ1-1; D remains ambiguous. The CDR3 runs 13 residues. CDR1 SNHLY and CDR2 FYNNEI come from the germline V gene. The V end lost 6 bases, the J end lost 1 base, and 9 bases lay between the germline ends. The CDR3 nucleotides read TGTGCCAGCAGCTATACAGCGAACACTGAAGCTTTCTTT. It codes for CASSYTANTEAFF.

Points on this clonotype: It is unclear where the CDR3 begins or ends on the DNA, so no DNA is shown, and the CDR3 is as TCRdb lists it. This rearrangement joins TRBV7-9 to TRBJ1-5; the D segment call TRBD1 is taken from the table without a DNA check. In germline, CDR1 is SEHNR, CDR2 FQNEAQ (reference sequence). Inclusive of both ends, the CDR3 amounts to 16 amino acids. The CDR3 sequence is CASSSSRRGSNQPQHF.

V gene TRBV12-3 or TRBV12-4 combines with J gene TRBJ1-5; TRBD1 matches 7 bases. V lost 2 bases, J lost 6 bases, and 7 bases stayed unmatched. The CDR3 consists of 15 residues. The CDR3 loop reads CASSLRGQGGQPQHF. The CDR3, as DNA: TGTGCCAGCAGTTTAAGGGGGCAGGGCGGTCAGCCCCAGCATTTT.

This sequence joins TRBV6-2 or TRBV6-3 and TRBJ2-2; TRBD1 matches 8 bases. CDR1 and CDR2 (germline): MNHEY, SVGEGT. CDR3 length equals 15 residues. J gave up 5 bases and V 5 bases, and 7 bases lay outside the gene matches. For the CDR3, the DNA is TGTGCCAGCAGTCCGGGACAGGTTCTGACCGGGGAGCTGTTTTTT. Protein product: CASSPGQVLTGELFF.

The rearrangement links TRBV9 to TRBJ2-6; no clear D. The ends were cut back, 5 bases at V and 1 base at J, with 4 bases in the middle. Germline CDR1 reads SGDLS; CDR2 reads YYNGEE. The CDR3 length is 13 residues. The CDR3 coding sequence is TGTGCCAGCAGAAGATCTGGGGCCAACGTCCTGACTTTC. Its translation: CASRRSGANVLTF. The full variable domain, with the rest looked up from reference TRBV9 and TRBJ2-6, is DSGVTQTPKHLITATGQRVTLRCSPRSGDLSVYWYQQSLDQGLQFLIQYYNGEERAKGNILERFSAQQFPDLHSELNLSSLELGDSALYFCASRRSGANVLTFGAGSRLTVL.

The chain uses TRBV2 and TRBJ2-3; TRBD2 might be the D (6 bases). Germline CDR1 and CDR2: SNHLY and FYNNEI. The CDR3 consists of 15 residues. The V end was cut by 7 bases, the J end by 1 base, with 15 bases between. The CDR3 sequence is CASTPSEYRTDTQYF. CDR3 sequence (DNA): TGTGCCAGCACTCCTAGCGAGTATCGCACAGATACGCAGTATTTT.

This chain connects TRBV20-1 to TRBJ1-5; TRBD1 matches 9 bases. The V gene's germline CDR1 is DFQATT and CDR2 SNEGSKA (reference sequence). CDR3 length: 14 residues. V lost 5 bases and J lost 6; bases outside the gene matches: 8. For the CDR3, the DNA is TGCAGTGCTCCGGGACAGGGAGTTGGTCAGCCCCAGCATTTT. Protein sequence: CSAPGQGVGQPQHF.

The genes are TRBV2 and TRBJ2-2, with 14 bases lining up with TRBD2. Per the germline V gene, CDR1 is SNHLY and CDR2 is FYNNEI. This CDR3 is 18 amino acids long. V was pared by 8 bases and J by 5 bases, with 13 bases of the junction left unmatched. Written as DNA, the CDR3 is TGTGCCAGCGCCCCGGCCGGGACTAGCGGGAGACGTACCGGGGAGCTGTTTTTT. Residues: CASAPAGTSGRRTGELFF.

The chain joins TRBV28 to TRBJ1-2; 9 nucleotides align to TRBD1. The CDR3 has 13 residues. V shed 11 bases, J shed 2 bases, and the junction held 6 bases outside the gene matches. Germline CDR1 reads MDHEN; CDR2 reads SYDVKM. The CDR3 DNA sequence: TGTGCCGGCCGGGACAGGGCAAACTATGGCTACACCTTC. Translated: CAGRDRANYGYTF.

The chain has TRBV4-2 and TRBJ2-3; no reliable D call. V dropped 0 bases and J dropped 5 bases, with 6 bases sitting between them. The CDR3 is 13 residues long. CDR1 is LGHNA and CDR2 is YNFKEQ in the germline V gene. CDR3 protein: CASSQDTRDTQYF. For the CDR3, the DNA is TGTGCCAGCAGCCAAGATACGCGAGATACGCAGTATTTT.

V usage is TRBV24-1 and J usage is TRBJ2-2; D might be TRBD1 or TRBD2, each matching 5 bases. The CDR3 spans 15 residues. Looked up from germline, CDR1 is KGHDR and CDR2 is SFDVKD. Trimming removed 4 bases at V and 6 bases at J, with 14 bases between. DNA for the CDR3: TGTGCCACCAGTGACCCTGCAGGGAGTGCCGGGGAGCTGTTTTTT. Translating gives CATSDPAGSAGELFF.